One and the same sample provided the 22 T cell receptor beta chains below, sequenced in a study of blood T cell repertoires in COVID-19. Using immunoSEQ multiplex PCR, the repertoire was profiled, and TCRdb retains in-frame clones only, with some absent. The top ten clones hold approximately 7.3% of a sample with fewer than 250,000 clones, around 86% of them seen once. The source material was PBMCs or T cells enriched from blood (not recorded which). The receptors were sampled from a young man in a cohort exposed to, infected with or recovered from COVID-19 (not recorded which).

The chain links TRBV27 to TRBJ1-2; 7 positions agree with TRBD1. After removal of 5 bases from V and 4 bases from J, the junction contained 10 bases not matched to a gene. The CDR3 sequence is 15 residues long. Germline-derived CDR1 and CDR2 are MNHEY and SMNVEV (reference sequence). The CDR3 sequence: CASSQGTVPFYGYTF. The CDR3 nucleotides are TGTGCCAGCAGTCAAGGGACAGTGCCGTTCTATGGCTACACCTTC.

The chain carries TRBV27 and TRBJ2-1; TRBD1 might be the D (5 bases). Trimming removed 5 bases from V and 4 bases from J, with 18 bases in between. The CDR3 loop spans 16 amino acids. Looked up from germline, CDR1 is MNHEY and CDR2 is SMNVEV (reference sequence). The CDR3: CASSPIQGQWYNEQFF. CDR3 DNA: TGTGCCAGCAGTCCAATCCAGGGTCAGTGGTACAATGAGCAGTTCTTC.

This clone was recorded once. This rearrangement joins TRBV5-1 to TRBJ2-5, with 7 positions matching TRBD1. This CDR3 spans 14 amino acids. The V gene end was trimmed by 5 bases and the J gene end by 5 bases; junction bases not matched to a gene: 9. The germline V gene encodes CDR1 SGHRS and CDR2 YFSETQ. This chain's CDR3 is CASSRGGGLETQYF. CDR3 coding DNA: TGCGCCAGCAGTAGAGGGGGCGGGTTGGAGACCCAGTACTTC. Full variable domain (outside the CDR3, taken from reference TRBV5-1 and TRBJ2-5): KAGVTQTPRYLIKTRGQQVTLSCSPISGHRSVSWYQQTPGQGLQFLFEYFSETQRNKGNFPGRFSGRQFSNSRSEMNVSTLELGDSALYLCASSRGGGLETQYFGPGTRLLVL.

The table lists this clone with a few counts. The gene calls are TRBV19 and TRBJ1-3; TRBD1 matches 8 bases. The CDR3 runs 15 residues. Trimming removed 6 bases from V and 2 bases from J; junction bases left unmatched: 6. Germline-derived CDR1 and CDR2 are LNHDA and SQIVND (reference sequence). This chain's CDR3 is CASRLDRATGNTIYF. The CDR3 nucleotides read TGTGCCAGTAGGTTGGACAGGGCGACTGGAAACACCATATATTTT.

This clone turned up a few times. The chain has TRBV27 and TRBJ2-7, with 10 bases matching TRBD1. This CDR3 has 17 amino acids. The V and J ends lost 5 bases and 4 bases, in that order; junction bases with no gene match: 14. Germline CDR1 MNHEY, CDR2 SMNVEV (reference sequence). Here the CDR3 reads CASSPARPDRGLYEQYF. CDR3 sequence (DNA): TGTGCCAGCAGTCCGGCCCGACCGGACAGGGGGTTATACGAGCAGTACTTC.

The V call is TRBV24-1, the J call TRBJ2-5, with D perhaps TRBD2 (5 bases). V lost 2 bases, J lost 1 base, and 10 bases lay in between. Germline values: CDR1 KGHDR, CDR2 SFDVKD. This CDR3 has 15 amino acids. The DNA of the CDR3 is TGTGCCACCAGTGATTCGCAGCGGATCCAAGAGACCCAGTACTTC. Translation gives CATSDSQRIQETQYF.

The chain joins TRBV7-9 to TRBJ2-2; D ambiguous. Trimming stripped 4 bases from V and 3 bases from J, with 9 bases between. The CDR3 is 14 residues long. Looked up from germline, CDR1 is SEHNR and CDR2 is FQNEAQ (reference sequence). This CDR3 reads CASSSGRDTGELFF. Here the CDR3 DNA reads TGTGCCAGCAGCTCTGGGCGAGACACCGGGGAGCTGTTTTTT.

The chain uses TRBV7-2 and TRBJ1-2, with 9 bases lining up with TRBD1. V dropped 0 bases and J dropped 7; count of bases not matched to a gene: 6. The CDR3 has 15 residues. Per germline, CDR1 SGHTA and CDR2 FQGNSA. The CDR3 DNA is TGTGCCAGCAGCTTAGCGGGGACAGGGCGGGGTGGCTACACCTTC. This sequence encodes CASSLAGTGRGGYTF.

The V call is TRBV29-1, the J call TRBJ2-1; D may be TRBD1 (6 bases). The germline CDR1 and CDR2 sequences are SQVTM and ANQGSEA. There are 11 residues in the CDR3. CDR3 sequence reads: CGGRASNEQFF. The CDR3 DNA reads as TGCGGGGGCAGGGCGAGTAATGAGCAGTTCTTC.

V and J are TRBV19 and TRBJ2-7; weak D call: TRBD2 (6 bases). V lost 2 bases to trimming and J lost 0 bases, with 11 bases between them. Germline assignment: CDR1 LNHDA and CDR2 SQIVND (reference sequence). The CDR3 covers 15 residues. DNA for the CDR3: TGTGCCAGTAGTATACTAGGCGGGACCTCCTACGAGCAGTACTTC. This gives the protein CASSILGGTSYEQYF.

The genes are TRBV11-2 and TRBJ1-2; perhaps TRBD1 as D (6 bases). The germline V gene encodes CDR1 SGHAT and CDR2 FQNNGV. The CDR3 runs 17 residues. Trimming shortened V by 5 bases and J by 5 bases, and 24 bases separated the two germline ends. CDR3 loop: CASSPETPRRGVYGYTF. CDR3 coding DNA: TGTGCCAGCAGCCCGGAGACCCCCCGCAGGGGAGTATATGGCTACACCTTC.

The rearrangement joins TRBV29-1 to TRBJ1-5, with TRBD1 matching over 8 bases. Germline V gives CDR1 SQVTM, CDR2 ANQGSEA. Losses at the gene ends were 2 bases for V and 6 bases for J; bases not matched to a gene: 3. This CDR3 spans 13 amino acids. The CDR3 spells CSVEQGAGQPQHF. CDR3 in DNA: TGCAGCGTTGAACAGGGGGCGGGTCAGCCCCAGCATTTT. Full variable domain (rest looked up from reference TRBV29-1 and TRBJ1-5): SAVISQKPSRDICQRGTSLTIQCQVDSQVTMMFWYRQQPGQSLTLIATANQGSEATYESGFVIDKFPISRPNLTFSTLTVSNMSPEDSSIYLCSVEQGAGQPQHFGDGTRLSIL.

The gene calls are TRBV9 and TRBJ1-4; D not resolved. There are 14 residues in the CDR3. V shed 2 bases and J shed 8 bases, with 13 bases lying between them. Germline V gives CDR1 SGDLS, CDR2 YYNGEE. CDR3 nucleotide sequence: TGTGCCAGCAGCGTGACTCCGGAGGCCGAAAAACTGTTTTTT. This codes for CASSVTPEAEKLFF.

This chain connects TRBV27 to TRBJ1-4; no clear D. V shed 7 bases and J shed 10 bases, with 10 bases lying between them. The CDR3 is made up of 11 amino acids. Germline CDR1 and CDR2: MNHEY and SMNVEV (reference sequence). Here the CDR3 DNA reads TGTGCCAGCACAGATGGAGGAAAACTGTTTTTT. Encoded protein: CASTDGGKLFF.

V gene TRBV11-3 combines with J gene TRBJ2-7; TRBD2 agrees at 10 bases. Germline V gene lookup returns CDR1 SGHNT and CDR2 YENEEA. V trimming: 6 bases; J trimming: 0 bases; junction bases outside the gene matches: 5. The CDR3 runs to 15 residues. For the CDR3, the DNA is TGTGCCAGCAGTCCTACTAGCGGGAACTCCTACGAGCAGTACTTC. This sequence encodes CASSPTSGNSYEQYF.

V is TRBV28 and J is TRBJ2-5; D is undetermined. Trimming removed 6 bases from V and 5 bases from J, with 13 bases in between. Germline assignment: CDR1 MDHEN and CDR2 SYDVKM. The CDR3 sequence is 13 residues long. CDR3 coding DNA: TGTGCCAGCAGACGCTCTACGCGGGAGACCCAGTACTTC. It is translated as CASRRSTRETQYF.

This rearrangement joins TRBV13 to TRBJ2-5; perhaps TRBD1 as D (6 bases). This CDR3 spans 16 amino acids. The germline CDR1 and CDR2 sequences are PRHDT and FYEKMQ (reference sequence). The V and J ends lost 5 bases and 3 bases respectively, with 19 bases between them. Written as DNA, the CDR3 is TGTGCCAGCAGCGCGAGGGCCCGGGACACTAAAGAGACCCAGTACTTC. Amino acid sequence: CASSARARDTKETQYF. The full variable domain, with the rest looked up from reference TRBV13 and TRBJ2-5, is AAGVIQSPRHLIKEKRETATLKCYPIPRHDTVYWYQQGPGQDPQFLISFYEKMQSDKGSIPDRFSAQQFSDYHSELNMSSLELGDSALYFCASSARARDTKETQYFGPGTRLLVL.

This clone appeared a single time. The chain joins TRBV25-1 to TRBJ2-1; the match to TRBD1 covers 10 bases. V was pared by 6 bases and J by 4 bases, with 6 bases of the junction left unmatched. CDR3 length: 15 residues. Germline V gives CDR1 MGHDK, CDR2 SYGVNS. The chain's CDR3 is CASRGQGLGYNEQFF. The CDR3 nucleotides are TGTGCCAGCAGGGGACAGGGGTTGGGATACAATGAGCAGTTCTTC.

The V call is TRBV3-1 (or the pseudogene TRBV3-2), the J call TRBJ2-7, with 8 bases that match TRBD2. Looked up from germline, CDR1 is LGHDT and CDR2 is YNNKEL (reference sequence). CDR3 size: 15 residues. V dropped 4 bases and J dropped 9; count of bases not matched to a gene: 14. Written as DNA, the CDR3 is TGTGCCAGCAGCCCGTCGCCGGGAGGGAAAGGTGGGCAGTACTTC. It is translated as CASSPSPGGKGGQYF.

This clone has only one observation. The chain carries TRBV12-2 and TRBJ1-2; the table's D gene call, TRBD1, was not cross checked with the DNA. TRBV12-2 is noted as a pseudogene. This CDR3 is 16 amino acids long. The CDR3, as DNA: TGTGCAAGTCGCATGATTGAGTCAGGGGGCGCGGAAGGCTACACCTTC. Its translation is CASRMIESGGAEGYTF.

The genes are TRBV28 and TRBJ1-1; TRBD1 is a possible D gene (5 bases). The V end lost 6 bases, the J end lost 0 bases, and 14 bases lay between the germline ends. The CDR3 spans 15 residues. CDR1 and CDR2 (germline): MDHEN, SYDVKM. The CDR3 region is CASRAGGMMNTEAFF. CDR3 bases: TGTGCCAGCAGGGCCGGGGGAATGATGAACACTGAAGCTTTCTTT.

J is TRBJ1-2 and V is TRBV5-6, with D perhaps matching TRBD1 (5 bases). The V end was cut by 3 bases, the J end by 7 bases, with 19 bases between. The V gene's germline CDR1 is SGHDT and CDR2 YYEEEE. CDR3 size: 15 residues. CDR3 coding DNA: TGTGCCAGCAGCTCTCCCCCAGGGCTTGTAGGTGGCTACACCTTC. Protein sequence: CASSSPPGLVGGYTF.